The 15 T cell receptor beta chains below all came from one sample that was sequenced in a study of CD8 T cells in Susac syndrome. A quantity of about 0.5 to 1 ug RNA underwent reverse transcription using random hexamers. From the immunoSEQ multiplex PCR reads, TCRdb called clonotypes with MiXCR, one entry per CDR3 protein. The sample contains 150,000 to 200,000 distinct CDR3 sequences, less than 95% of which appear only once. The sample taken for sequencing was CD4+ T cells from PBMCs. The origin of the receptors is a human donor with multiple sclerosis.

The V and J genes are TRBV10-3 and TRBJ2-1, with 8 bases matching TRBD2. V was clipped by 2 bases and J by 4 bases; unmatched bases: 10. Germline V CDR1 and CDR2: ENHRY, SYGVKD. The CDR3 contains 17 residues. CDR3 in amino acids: CAISEMIAGYNYNEQFF. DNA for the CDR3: TGTGCCATCAGTGAGATGATAGCGGGGTACAATTACAATGAGCAGTTCTTC.

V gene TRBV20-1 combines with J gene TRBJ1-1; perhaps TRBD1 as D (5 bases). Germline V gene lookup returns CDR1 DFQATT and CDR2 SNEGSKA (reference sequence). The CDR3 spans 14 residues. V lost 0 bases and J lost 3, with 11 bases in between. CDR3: CSARERGSHTEAFF. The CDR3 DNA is TGCAGTGCTAGAGAAAGGGGCAGCCACACTGAAGCTTTCTTT.

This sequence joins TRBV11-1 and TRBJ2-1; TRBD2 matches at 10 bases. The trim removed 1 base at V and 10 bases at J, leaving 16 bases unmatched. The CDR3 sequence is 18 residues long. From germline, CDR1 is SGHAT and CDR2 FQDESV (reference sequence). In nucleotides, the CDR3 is TGTGCCAGCAGCTTAGGATTGTGGACACTAGCGGGACGGAGGGAGCAGTTCTTC. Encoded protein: CASSLGLWTLAGRREQFF. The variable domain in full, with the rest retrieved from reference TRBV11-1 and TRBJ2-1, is EAEVAQSPRYKITEKSQAVAFWCDPISGHATLYWYRQILGQGPELLVQFQDESVVDDSQLPKDRFSAERLKGVDSTLKIQPAELGDSAMYLCASSLGLWTLAGRREQFFGPGTRLTVL.

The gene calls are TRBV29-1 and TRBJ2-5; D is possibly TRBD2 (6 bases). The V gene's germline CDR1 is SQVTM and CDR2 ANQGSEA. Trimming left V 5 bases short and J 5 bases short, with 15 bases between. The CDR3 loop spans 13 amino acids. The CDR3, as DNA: TGCAGCGTTCGTCAGGGAGGTGGGGAGACCCAGTACTTC. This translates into CSVRQGGGETQYF.

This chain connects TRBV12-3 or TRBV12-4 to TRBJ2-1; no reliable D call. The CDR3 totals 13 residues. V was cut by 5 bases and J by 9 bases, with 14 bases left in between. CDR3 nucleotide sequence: TGTGCCAGCAGTCTTGGGCCCGCTGGTGAGCAGTTCTTC. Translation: CASSLGPAGEQFF.

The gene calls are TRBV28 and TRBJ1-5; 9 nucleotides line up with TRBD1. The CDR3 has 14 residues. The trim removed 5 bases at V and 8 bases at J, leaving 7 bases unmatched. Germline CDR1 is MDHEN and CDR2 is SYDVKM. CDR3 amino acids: CASSPRQGGKPQHF. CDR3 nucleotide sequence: TGTGCCAGCAGTCCAAGACAGGGGGGGAAGCCCCAGCATTTT.

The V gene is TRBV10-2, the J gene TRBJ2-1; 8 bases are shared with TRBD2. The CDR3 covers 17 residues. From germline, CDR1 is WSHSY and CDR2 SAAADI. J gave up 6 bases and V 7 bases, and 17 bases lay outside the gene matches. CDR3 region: CASIKGAGDPRINEQFF. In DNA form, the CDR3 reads TGCGCCAGCATCAAGGGAGCGGGAGACCCCCGGATCAATGAGCAGTTCTTC.

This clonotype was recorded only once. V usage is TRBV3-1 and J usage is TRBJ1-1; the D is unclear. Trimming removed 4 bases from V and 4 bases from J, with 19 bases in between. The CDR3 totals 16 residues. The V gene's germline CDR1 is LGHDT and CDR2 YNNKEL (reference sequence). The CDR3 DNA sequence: TGTGCCAGCAGCCCCCCGGCCACGAAACGGGCCACTGAAGCTTTCTTT. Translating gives CASSPPATKRATEAFF. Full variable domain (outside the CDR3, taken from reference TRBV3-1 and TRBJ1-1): DTAVSQTPKYLVTQMGNDKSIKCEQNLGHDTMYWYKQDSKKFLKIMFSYNNKELIINETVPNRFSPKSPDKAHLNLHINSLELGDSAVYFCASSPPATKRATEAFFGQGTRLTVV.

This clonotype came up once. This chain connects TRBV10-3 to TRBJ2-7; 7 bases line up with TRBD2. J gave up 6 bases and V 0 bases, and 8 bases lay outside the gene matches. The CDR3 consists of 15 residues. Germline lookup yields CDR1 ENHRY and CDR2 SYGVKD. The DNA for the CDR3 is TGTGCCATCAGTGAGTCGTCTAGCGGCCCGGGCGAGCAGTACTTC. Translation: CAISESSSGPGEQYF.

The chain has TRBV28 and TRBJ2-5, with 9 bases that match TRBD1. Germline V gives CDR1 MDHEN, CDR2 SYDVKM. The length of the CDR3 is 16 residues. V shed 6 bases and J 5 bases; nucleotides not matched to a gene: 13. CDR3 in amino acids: CASSAPGQGSRETQYF. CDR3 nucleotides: TGTGCCAGCAGCGCCCCGGGACAGGGTTCCCGGGAGACCCAGTACTTC.

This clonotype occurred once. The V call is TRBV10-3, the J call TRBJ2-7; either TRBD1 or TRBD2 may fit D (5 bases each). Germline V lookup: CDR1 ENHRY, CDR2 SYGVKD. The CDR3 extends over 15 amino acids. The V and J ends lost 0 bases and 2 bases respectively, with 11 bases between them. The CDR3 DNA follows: TGTGCCATCAGTGAGTCGACCGGGGACCCCTACGAGCAGTACTTC. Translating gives CAISESTGDPYEQYF.

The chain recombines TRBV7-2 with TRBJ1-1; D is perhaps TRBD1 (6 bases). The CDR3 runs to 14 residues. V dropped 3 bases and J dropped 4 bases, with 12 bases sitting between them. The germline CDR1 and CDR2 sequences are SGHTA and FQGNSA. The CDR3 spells CASSFMDRGTEAFF. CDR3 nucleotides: TGTGCCAGCAGCTTTATGGACAGAGGCACTGAAGCTTTCTTT.

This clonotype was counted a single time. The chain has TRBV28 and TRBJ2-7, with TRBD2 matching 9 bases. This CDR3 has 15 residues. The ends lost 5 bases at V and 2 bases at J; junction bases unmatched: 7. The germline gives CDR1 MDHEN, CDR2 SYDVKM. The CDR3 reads CASSPPGLATYEQYF. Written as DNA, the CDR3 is TGTGCCAGCAGTCCCCCGGGACTAGCAACCTACGAGCAGTACTTC.

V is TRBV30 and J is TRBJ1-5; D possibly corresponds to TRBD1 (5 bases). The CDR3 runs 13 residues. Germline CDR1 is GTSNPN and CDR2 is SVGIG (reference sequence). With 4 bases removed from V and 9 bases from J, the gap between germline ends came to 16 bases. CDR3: CAWTLGGGGPQHF. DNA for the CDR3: TGTGCCTGGACCCTGGGGGGGGGAGGGCCCCAGCATTTT.

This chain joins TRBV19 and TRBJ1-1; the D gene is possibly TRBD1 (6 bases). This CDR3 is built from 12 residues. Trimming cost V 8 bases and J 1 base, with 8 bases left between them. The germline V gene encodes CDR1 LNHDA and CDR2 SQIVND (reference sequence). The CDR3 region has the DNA TGTGCCAGTCGGACAGAGAACACTGAAGCTTTCTTT. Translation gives CASRTENTEAFF.